This T cell receptor beta chain was captured by sequencing in a study of cytomegalovirus exposure and HLA in healthy donors. Study results and limitations: Altogether, 150 or so TCR beta chains were recorded as cytomegalovirus-associated. A missense DCLRE1C variant was associated with V- and J-gene trimming of TCR beta chains in a later analysis, and an independent cohort replicated the association. Based on reports, TCR beta sequences accurately predicted HLA-A and HLA-B alleles for most subjects.

In the case of this clone: The antigen remains undetermined.

PCR was performed using 60 Vbeta and 13 Jbeta primers. Measured with immunoSEQ multiplex PCR; TCRdb has only the in-frame clones, and not every one. In the table there are 100,000 to 150,000 clones, 82% of which are singletons. The CDR3 extends over 15 amino acids. The germline V gene encodes CDR1 MNHNY and CDR2 SVGAGI (reference sequence). V lost 4 bases, J lost 2 bases, and 13 bases lay in between. Sequenced material: PBMCs. The chain couples TRBV6-6 to TRBJ2-3, with D perhaps TRBD1 (5 bases). The clonotype comes from a boy between 2 and 10 years old in good health and CMV-seronegative. CDR3: CASSFRDSLTDTQYF. As DNA, the CDR3 is TGTGCCAGCAGTTTCCGAGACAGCCTCACAGATACGCAGTATTTT.